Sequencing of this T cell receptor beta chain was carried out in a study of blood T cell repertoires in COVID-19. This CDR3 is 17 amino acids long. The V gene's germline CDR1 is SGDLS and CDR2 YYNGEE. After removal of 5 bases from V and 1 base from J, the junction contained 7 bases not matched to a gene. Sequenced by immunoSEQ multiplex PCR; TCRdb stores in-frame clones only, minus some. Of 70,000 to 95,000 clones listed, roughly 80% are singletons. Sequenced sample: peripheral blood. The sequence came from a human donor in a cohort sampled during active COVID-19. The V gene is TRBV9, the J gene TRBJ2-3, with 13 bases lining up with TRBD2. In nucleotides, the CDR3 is TGTGCCAGCAGTGTTTCGACTAGCGGGGGGCGCACAGATACGCAGTATTTT. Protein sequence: CASSVSTSGGRTDTQYF. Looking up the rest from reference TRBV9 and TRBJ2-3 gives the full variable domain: DSGVTQTPKHLITATGQRVTLRCSPRSGDLSVYWYQQSLDQGLQFLIQYYNGEERAKGNILERFSAQQFPDLHSELNLSSLELGDSALYFCASSVSTSGGRTDTQYFGPGTRLTVL.